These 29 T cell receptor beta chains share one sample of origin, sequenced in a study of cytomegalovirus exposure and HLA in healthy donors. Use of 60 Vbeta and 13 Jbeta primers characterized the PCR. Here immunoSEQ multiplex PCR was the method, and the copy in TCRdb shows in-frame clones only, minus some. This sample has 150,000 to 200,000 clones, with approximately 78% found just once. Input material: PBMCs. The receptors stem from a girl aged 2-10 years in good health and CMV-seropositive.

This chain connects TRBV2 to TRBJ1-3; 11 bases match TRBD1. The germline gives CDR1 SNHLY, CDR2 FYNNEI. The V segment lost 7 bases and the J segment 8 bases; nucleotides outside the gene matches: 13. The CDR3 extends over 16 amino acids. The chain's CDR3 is CASNHFGQGAPDTIYF. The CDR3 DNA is TGTGCCAGCAATCACTTCGGACAGGGGGCTCCCGACACCATATATTTT.

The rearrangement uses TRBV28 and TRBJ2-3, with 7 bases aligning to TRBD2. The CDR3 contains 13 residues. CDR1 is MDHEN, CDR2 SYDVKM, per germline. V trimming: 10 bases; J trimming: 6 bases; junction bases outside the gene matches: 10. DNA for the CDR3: TGTGCCATCGGTGCGGGAGTGAGGGATACGCAGTATTTT. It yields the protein CAIGAGVRDTQYF.

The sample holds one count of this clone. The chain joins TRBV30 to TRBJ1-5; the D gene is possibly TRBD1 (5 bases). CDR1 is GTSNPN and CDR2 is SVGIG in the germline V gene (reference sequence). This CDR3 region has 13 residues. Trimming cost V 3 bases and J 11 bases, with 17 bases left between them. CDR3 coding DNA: TGTGCCTGGAGCACCGTCAGGACATCGTCCCAGCATTTT. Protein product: CAWSTVRTSSQHF.

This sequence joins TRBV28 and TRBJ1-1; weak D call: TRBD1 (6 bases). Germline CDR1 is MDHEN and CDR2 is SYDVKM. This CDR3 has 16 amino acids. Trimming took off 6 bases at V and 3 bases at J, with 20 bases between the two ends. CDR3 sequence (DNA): TGTGCCAGCAGGACCGCACAGGGCCCGCGAGACACTGAAGCTTTCTTT. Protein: CASRTAQGPRDTEAFF.

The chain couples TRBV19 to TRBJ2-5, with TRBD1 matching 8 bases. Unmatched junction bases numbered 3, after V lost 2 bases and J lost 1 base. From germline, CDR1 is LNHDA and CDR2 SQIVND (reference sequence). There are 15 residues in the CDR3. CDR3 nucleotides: TGTGCCAGTAGTATATTTGGGACAGGCCAAGAGACCCAGTACTTC. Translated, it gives CASSIFGTGQETQYF.

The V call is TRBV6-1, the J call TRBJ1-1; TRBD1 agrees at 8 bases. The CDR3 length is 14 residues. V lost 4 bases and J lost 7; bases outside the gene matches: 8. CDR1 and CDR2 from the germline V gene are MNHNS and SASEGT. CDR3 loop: CASSVQGGSCEAFF. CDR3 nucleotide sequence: TGTGCCAGCAGTGTACAGGGGGGGTCTTGTGAAGCTTTCTTT.

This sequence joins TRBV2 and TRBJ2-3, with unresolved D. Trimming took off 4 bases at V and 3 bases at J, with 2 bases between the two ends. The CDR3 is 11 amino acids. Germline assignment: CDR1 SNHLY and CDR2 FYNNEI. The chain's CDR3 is CASSATDTQYF. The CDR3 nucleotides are TGTGCCAGCAGTGCAACAGATACGCAGTATTTT.

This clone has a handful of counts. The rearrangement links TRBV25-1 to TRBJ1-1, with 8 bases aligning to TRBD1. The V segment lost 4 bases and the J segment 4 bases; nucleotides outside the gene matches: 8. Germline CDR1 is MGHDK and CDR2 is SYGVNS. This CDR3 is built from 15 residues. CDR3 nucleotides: TGTGCCAGCAGTGGGCTCAGGGGGCGCCGCACTGAAGCTTTCTTT. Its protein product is CASSGLRGRRTEAFF.

Here the CDR3 DNA reads TGCGCCAGCAGCACCCGACAGGGAAGCTCCTACGAGCAGTACTTC. Encoded protein: CASSTRQGSSYEQYF. The chain is built from TRBV4-1 and TRBJ2-7, with 7 bases identical to TRBD1. Per germline, CDR1 MGHRA and CDR2 YSYEKL. The CDR3 spans 15 residues. With 5 bases clipped from V and 0 bases from J, the junction kept 7 bases outside the gene matches.

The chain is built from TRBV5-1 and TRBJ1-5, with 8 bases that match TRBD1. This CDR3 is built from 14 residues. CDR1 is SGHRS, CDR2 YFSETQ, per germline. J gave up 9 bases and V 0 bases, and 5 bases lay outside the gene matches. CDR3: CASSLGGQVGPQHF. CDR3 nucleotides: TGCGCCAGCAGCTTGGGGGGACAGGTAGGGCCCCAGCATTTT.

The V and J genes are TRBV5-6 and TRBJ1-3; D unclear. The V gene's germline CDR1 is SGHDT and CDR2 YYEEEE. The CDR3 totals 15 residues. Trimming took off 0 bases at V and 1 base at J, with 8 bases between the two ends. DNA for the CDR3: TGTGCCAGCAGCTTGGTTCCGGGATCTGGAAACACCATATATTTT. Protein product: CASSLVPGSGNTIYF.

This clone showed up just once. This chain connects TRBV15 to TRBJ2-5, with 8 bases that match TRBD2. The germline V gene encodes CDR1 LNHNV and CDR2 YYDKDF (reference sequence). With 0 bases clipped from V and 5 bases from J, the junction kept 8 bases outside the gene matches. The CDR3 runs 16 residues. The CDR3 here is CATSRDPGGARETQYF. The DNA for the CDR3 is TGTGCCACCAGCAGAGACCCGGGGGGGGCAAGGGAGACCCAGTACTTC.

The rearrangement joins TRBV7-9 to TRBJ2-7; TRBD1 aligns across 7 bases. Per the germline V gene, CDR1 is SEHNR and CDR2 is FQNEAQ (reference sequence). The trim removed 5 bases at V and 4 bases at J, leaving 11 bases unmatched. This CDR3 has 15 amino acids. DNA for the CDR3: TGTGCCAGCAGCCCGATGGAGACAGGGTCATACGAGCAGTACTTC. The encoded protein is CASSPMETGSYEQYF.

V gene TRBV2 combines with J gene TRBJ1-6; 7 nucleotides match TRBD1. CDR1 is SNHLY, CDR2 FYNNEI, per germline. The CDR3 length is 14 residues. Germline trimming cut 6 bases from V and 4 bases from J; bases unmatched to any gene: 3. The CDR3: CASRTGPYNSPLHF. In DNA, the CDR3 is TGTGCCAGCAGGACAGGGCCATATAATTCACCCCTCCACTTT.

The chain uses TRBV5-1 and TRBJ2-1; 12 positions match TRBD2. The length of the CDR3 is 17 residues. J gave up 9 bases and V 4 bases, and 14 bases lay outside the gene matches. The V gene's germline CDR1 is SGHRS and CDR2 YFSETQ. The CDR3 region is CASSPWTTSGSTSEQFF. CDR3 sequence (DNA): TGCGCCAGCAGCCCGTGGACGACTAGCGGGAGTACTAGTGAGCAGTTCTTC. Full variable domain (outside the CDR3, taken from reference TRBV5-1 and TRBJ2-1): KAGVTQTPRYLIKTRGQQVTLSCSPISGHRSVSWYQQTPGQGLQFLFEYFSETQRNKGNFPGRFSGRQFSNSRSEMNVSTLELGDSALYLCASSPWTTSGSTSEQFFGPGTRLTVL.

CDR3 nucleotides: TGTGCCAGCAGTGAGCTCGGACTAGCGGGAGGACCTTCCGGGGAGCTGTTTTTT. Encoded protein: CASSELGLAGGPSGELFF. The rearrangement joins TRBV6-1 to TRBJ2-2, with 14 bases that match TRBD2. This CDR3 is 18 amino acids long. Germline V gene data show CDR1 as MNHNS and CDR2 as SASEGT. V lost 3 bases, J lost 6 bases, and 9 bases stayed unmatched.

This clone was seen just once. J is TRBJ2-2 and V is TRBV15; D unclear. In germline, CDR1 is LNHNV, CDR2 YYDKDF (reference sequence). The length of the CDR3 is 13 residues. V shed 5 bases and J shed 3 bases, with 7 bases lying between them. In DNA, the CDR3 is TGTGCCACCAGCTTTCGGGACACCGGGGAGCTGTTTTTT. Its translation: CATSFRDTGELFF.

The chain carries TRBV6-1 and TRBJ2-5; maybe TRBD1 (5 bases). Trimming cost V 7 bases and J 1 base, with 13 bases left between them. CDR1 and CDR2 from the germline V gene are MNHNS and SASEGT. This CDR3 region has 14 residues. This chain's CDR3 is CASISGHLQETQYF. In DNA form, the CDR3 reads TGTGCCAGCATCTCCGGACATCTCCAAGAGACCCAGTACTTC.

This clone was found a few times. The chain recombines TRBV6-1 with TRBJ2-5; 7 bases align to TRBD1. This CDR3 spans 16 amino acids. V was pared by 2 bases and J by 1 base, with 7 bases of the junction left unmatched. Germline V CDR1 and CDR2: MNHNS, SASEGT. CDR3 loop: CASSEFGDRPQETQYF. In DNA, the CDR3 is TGTGCCAGCAGTGAATTTGGGGACAGACCCCAAGAGACCCAGTACTTC.

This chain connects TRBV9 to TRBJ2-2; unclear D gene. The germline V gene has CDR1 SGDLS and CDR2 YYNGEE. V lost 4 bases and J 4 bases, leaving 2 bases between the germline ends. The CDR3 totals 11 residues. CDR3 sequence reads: CASSRTGELFF. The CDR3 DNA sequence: TGTGCCAGCAGCCGCACCGGGGAGCTGTTTTTT.

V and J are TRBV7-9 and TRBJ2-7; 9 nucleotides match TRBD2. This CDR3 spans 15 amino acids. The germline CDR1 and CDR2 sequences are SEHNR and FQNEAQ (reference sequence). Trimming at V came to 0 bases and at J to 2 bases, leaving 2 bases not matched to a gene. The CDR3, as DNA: TGTGCCAGCAGCTTAGCCGCGGGAGGGCCCTACGAGCAGTACTTC. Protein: CASSLAAGGPYEQYF.

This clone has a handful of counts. The CDR3 loop reads CASRTGTVGEQYF. DNA for the CDR3: TGTGCCAGCCGGACAGGGACAGTAGGAGAGCAGTACTTC. This chain joins TRBV13 and TRBJ2-7, with 8 bases that match TRBD1. This CDR3 spans 13 amino acids. Trimming at V came to 8 bases and at J to 7 bases, leaving 10 bases not matched to a gene. The germline gives CDR1 PRHDT, CDR2 FYEKMQ (reference sequence). Filled out from reference TRBV13 and TRBJ2-7, the complete variable domain reads AAGVIQSPRHLIKEKRETATLKCYPIPRHDTVYWYQQGPGQDPQFLISFYEKMQSDKGSIPDRFSAQQFSDYHSELNMSSLELGDSALYFCASRTGTVGEQYFGPGTRLTVT.

The CDR3 loop is CASSRQLHAGNTIYF. CDR3 DNA sequence: TGTGCCAGCAGTAGACAGCTTCACGCTGGAAACACCATATATTTT. The rearrangement uses TRBV6-1 and TRBJ1-3, with D possibly being TRBD1 (5 bases). Germline values: CDR1 MNHNS, CDR2 SASEGT. The CDR3 has 15 amino acids. The V end was cut by 5 bases, the J end by 2 bases, with 13 bases between.

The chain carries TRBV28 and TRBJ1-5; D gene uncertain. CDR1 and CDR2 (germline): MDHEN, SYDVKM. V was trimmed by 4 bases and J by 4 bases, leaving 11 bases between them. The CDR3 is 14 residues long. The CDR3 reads CASSSPRGNQPQHF. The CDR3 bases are TGTGCCAGCAGTTCCCCCCGGGGTAATCAGCCCCAGCATTTT.

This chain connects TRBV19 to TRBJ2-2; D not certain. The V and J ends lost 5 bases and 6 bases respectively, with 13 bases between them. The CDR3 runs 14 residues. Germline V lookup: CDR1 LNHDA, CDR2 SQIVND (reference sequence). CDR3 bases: TGTGCCAGTAGTTTGGAGCGTCAACCCGGGGAGCTGTTTTTT. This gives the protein CASSLERQPGELFF.

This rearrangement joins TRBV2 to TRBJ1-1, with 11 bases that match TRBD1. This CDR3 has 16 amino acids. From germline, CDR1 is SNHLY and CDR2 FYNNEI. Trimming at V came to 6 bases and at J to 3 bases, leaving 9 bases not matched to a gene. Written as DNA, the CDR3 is TGTGCCAGCAGCGATAGGACAGGGGGCGCGCACACTGAAGCTTTCTTT. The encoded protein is CASSDRTGGAHTEAFF.

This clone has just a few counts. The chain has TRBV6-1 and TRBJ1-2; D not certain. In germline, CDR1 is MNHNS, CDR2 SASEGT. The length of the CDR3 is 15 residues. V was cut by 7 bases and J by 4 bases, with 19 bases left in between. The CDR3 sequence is CASMEGPSGGYGYTF. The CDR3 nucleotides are TGTGCCAGCATGGAAGGTCCCAGCGGCGGCTATGGCTACACCTTC.

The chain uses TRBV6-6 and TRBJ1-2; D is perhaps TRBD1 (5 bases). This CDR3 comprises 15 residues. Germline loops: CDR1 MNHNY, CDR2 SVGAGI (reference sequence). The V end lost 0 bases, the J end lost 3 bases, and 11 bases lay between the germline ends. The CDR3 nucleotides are TGTGCCAGCAGTTACTCGCAGGGTCGGGACTATGGCTACACCTTC. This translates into CASSYSQGRDYGYTF.

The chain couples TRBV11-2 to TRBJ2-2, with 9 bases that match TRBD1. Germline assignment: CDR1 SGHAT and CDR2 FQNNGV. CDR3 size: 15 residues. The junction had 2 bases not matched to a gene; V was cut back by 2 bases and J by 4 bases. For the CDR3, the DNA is TGTGCCAGCAGCTTAACACAGGGGGCCACCGGGGAGCTGTTTTTT. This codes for CASSLTQGATGELFF. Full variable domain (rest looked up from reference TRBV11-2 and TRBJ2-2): EAGVAQSPRYKIIEKRQSVAFWCNPISGHATLYWYQQILGQGPKLLIQFQNNGVVDDSQLPKDRFSAERLKGVDSTLKIQPAKLEDSAVYLCASSLTQGATGELFFGEGSRLTVL.